These T cell receptor beta chains were read from a single sample in a study of CD8 T cells in ankylosing spondylitis. One entry per CDR3 protein, called by TCRdb with MiXCR from the 5' RACE reads. The sample yields 450,000 to 550,000 distinct CDR3 sequences, roughly 5.2% seen once. The sequenced sample consisted of blood, either unsorted or a sorted T cell fraction (not recorded which). The receptors shown here come from a male donor with ankylosing spondylitis. CDR3s include the opening cysteine and the closing phenylalanine or tryptophan. Each record gives: V gene, J gene, clone size, D gene, CDR3 protein, CDR3 DNA. D genes are given only for firm matches. Only some rows state a clone size, as once, few, many or a class for expanded clones.

TRBV11-2	TRBJ1-1	many	NA	CASSPLAGRGGAFF	TGTGCCAGCAGCCCCCTCGCGGGGAGGGGGGGAGCTTTCTTT
TRBV4-3	TRBJ2-7	many	NA	CASSQEWEKGYEQYF	TGCGCCAGCAGCCAAGAGTGGGAAAAGGGGTACGAGCAGTACTTC
TRBV18	TRBJ1-1	many	NA	CASSQAIEGYTEAFF	TGTGCCAGCTCACAGGCGATAGAGGGTTACACTGAAGCTTTCTTT
TRBV19	TRBJ2-7	few	TRBD1	CASGTVAYEQYF	TGTGCCAGTGGGACAGTGGCCTACGAGCAGTACTTC
TRBV10-3	TRBJ2-3	many	TRBD1	CAISESTRTGRENTQYF	TGTGCCATCAGTGAGTCGACTAGGACAGGGCGCGAAAATACGCAGTATTTT
TRBV5-1	TRBJ2-1	many	TRBD2	CASTPLAGVSYNEQFF	TGCGCCAGCACCCCTCTAGCGGGGGTGTCCTACAATGAGCAGTTCTTC
TRBV29-1	TRBJ1-6	few	TRBD1	CSDARDRGTSPISPLHF	TGCAGCGATGCCCGGGACAGGGGGACCAGTCCCATTTCACCCCTCCACTTT
TRBV29-1	TRBJ2-2	many	NA	CSVEDMGRGRTGELFF	TGCAGCGTTGAAGATATGGGCAGGGGAAGGACCGGGGAGCTGTTTTTT
TRBV11-1	TRBJ2-5	NA	TRBD1	CASSFPQGQVQETQYF	TGTGCCAGCAGCTTTCCTCAGGGACAGGTTCAAGAGACCCAGTACTTC
TRBV7-2	TRBJ2-7	NA	TRBD2	CASSSTPGLAGEQYF	TGTGCCAGCAGCTCCACTCCGGGACTAGCGGGGGAACAGTACTTC
TRBV11-2	TRBJ2-1	many	TRBD2	CASSSPVAGAYNEQFF	TGTGCCAGCAGCTCGCCGGTAGCGGGGGCCTACAATGAGCAGTTCTTC
TRBV5-6	TRBJ1-2	many	TRBD1	CASSFEQGYYGYTF	TGTGCCAGCAGCTTTGAACAGGGGTACTATGGCTACACCTTC
TRBV29-1	TRBJ2-2	many	NA	CSVVRDATGELFF	TGCAGCGTCGTACGGGACGCCACCGGGGAGCTGTTTTTT
TRBV14	TRBJ1-1	many	NA	CASSQVLQTEAFF	TGTGCCAGCAGCCAAGTTCTACAAACTGAAGCTTTCTTT
TRBV20-1	TRBJ1-4	many	NA	CSARDNTEKLFF	TGCAGTGCTAGAGATAATACAGAAAAACTGTTTTTT
TRBV4-3	TRBJ2-3	many	NA	CASSPDILGTDTQYF	TGCGCCAGCAGCCCGGACATACTGGGCACAGATACGCAGTATTTT
TRBV20-1	TRBJ2-5	few	NA	CSARRFGETQYF	TGCAGTGCTAGAAGGTTTGGCGAGACCCAGTACTTC
TRBV20-1	TRBJ1-2	many	NA	CSALGGGAEKYANYGYTF	TGCAGTGCCCTAGGCGGGGGCGCGGAAAAGTATGCCAACTATGGCTACACCTTC
TRBV5-1	TRBJ1-1	many	NA	CASTNQGGANTEAFF	TGCGCCAGCACCAATCAAGGGGGGGCGAACACTGAAGCTTTCTTT
TRBV27	TRBJ1-2	many	NA	CASSSQNYGYTF	TGTGCCAGCAGTTCACAGAACTATGGCTACACCTTC
TRBV28	TRBJ1-2	many	NA	CASSLSRRGYTF	TGTGCCAGCAGTTTGTCCCGGCGTGGCTACACCTTC
TRBV12-3/TRBV12-4	TRBJ2-3	NA	TRBD2	CASSRASGSTDTQYF	TGTGCCAGCAGTCGGGCTAGCGGCAGCACAGATACGCAGTATTTT
TRBV5-5	TRBJ2-5	many	NA	CASSSRVIGETQYF	TGTGCCAGCAGCTCGAGGGTAATTGGGGAGACCCAGTACTTC
TRBV7-2	TRBJ1-6	many	TRBD1	CASSNDRGPPLHF	TGTGCCAGCAGCAATGACAGGGGACCACCCCTCCACTTT
TRBV28	TRBJ1-1	many	NA	CASSDYKNTEAFF	TGTGCCAGCAGTGACTACAAGAACACTGAAGCTTTCTTT
TRBV21-1	TRBJ2-5	few	NA	CASINDPFGLAGEETQYF	TGTGCCAGCATTAACGACCCCTTTGGACTAGCGGGAGAGGAGACCCAGTACTTC
TRBV6-5	TRBJ2-1	many	TRBD2	CASSYSLGTSGNQFF	TGTGCCAGCAGTTACTCTCTCGGGACTAGCGGGAATCAGTTCTTC
TRBV18	TRBJ2-7	many	TRBD2	CASSPRRLAAFRVSYEQYF	TGTGCCAGCTCACCACGGCGCCTAGCGGCATTCAGAGTTTCCTACGAGCAGTACTTC
TRBV5-5	TRBJ2-7	many	NA	CASSRVVTGFYEQYF	TGTGCCAGCAGCAGGGTGGTGACAGGTTTCTACGAGCAGTACTTC
TRBV6-5	TRBJ1-2	many	NA	CASSYLAQGEGGYTF	TGTGCCAGCAGTTACCTGGCACAGGGAGAGGGGGGCTACACCTTC
TRBV7-9	TRBJ1-5	many	NA	CASSPVDQPQHF	TGTGCCAGCAGCCCCGTGGATCAGCCCCAGCATTTT
TRBV9	TRBJ1-1	few	TRBD1	CASSTGQGARAFF	TGTGCCAGCAGCACCGGCCAGGGGGCGCGAGCTTTCTTT
TRBV5-1	TRBJ2-7	NA	TRBD2	CASSPLQVSGRVNEQYF	TGCGCCAGCAGCCCTCTTCAGGTTAGCGGGAGGGTCAACGAGCAGTACTTC
TRBV4-3	TRBJ2-1	many	TRBD2	CASSQDPLAGGLNEQFF	TGCGCCAGCAGCCAAGACCCACTAGCGGGGGGTCTGAATGAGCAGTTCTTC
TRBV24-1	TRBJ2-1	many	TRBD1	CATSALGTGNEQFF	TGTGCCACCAGTGCTTTAGGGACAGGGAATGAGCAGTTCTTC
TRBV6-5	TRBJ2-1	many	TRBD1	CASSYRGQADSYNEQFF	TGTGCCAGCAGTTATCGCGGACAGGCCGACTCCTACAATGAGCAGTTCTTC
TRBV20-1	TRBJ2-5	many	TRBD1	CSARRDRETQYF	TGCAGTGCTAGACGGGACAGGGAGACCCAGTACTTC
TRBV29-1	TRBJ2-3	many	NA	CSVGRGTGDTQYF	TGCAGCGTTGGTAGGGGGACCGGGGATACGCAGTATTTT
TRBV6-5	TRBJ1-1	many	NA	CASIRQAGTEAFF	TGTGCCAGCATTAGACAGGCTGGCACTGAAGCTTTCTTT
TRBV12-3/TRBV12-4	TRBJ2-3	many	NA	CASSTRVGTPADTQYF	TGTGCCAGCAGTACCCGTGTAGGGACCCCCGCAGATACGCAGTATTTT
TRBV7-2	TRBJ1-3	many	TRBD1	CASSTRQGSSGNTIYF	TGTGCCAGCAGCACCCGACAGGGTTCATCTGGAAACACCATATATTTT
TRBV7-2	TRBJ2-7	many	TRBD1	CASSQTGTVGYEQYF	TGTGCCAGCAGTCAGACAGGGACCGTAGGCTACGAGCAGTACTTC
TRBV4-1	TRBJ1-4	many	TRBD1	CASSGGPFRDRHEKLFF	TGCGCCAGCTCCGGTGGTCCATTTCGGGACAGGCACGAAAAACTGTTTTTT
TRBV6-5	TRBJ2-3	many	TRBD1	CASSSPGQGKDWEDTQYF	TGTGCCAGCAGTTCACCGGGACAGGGAAAAGATTGGGAGGATACGCAGTATTTT
TRBV12-3/TRBV12-4	TRBJ1-1	NA	NA	CASSALFQWMAEAFF	TGTGCCAGCAGTGCCCTCTTCCAGTGGATGGCTGAAGCTTTCTTT
TRBV9	TRBJ2-5	many	NA	CASSVGRAGLGETQYF	TGTGCCAGCAGCGTGGGAAGGGCGGGGTTGGGGGAGACCCAGTACTTC